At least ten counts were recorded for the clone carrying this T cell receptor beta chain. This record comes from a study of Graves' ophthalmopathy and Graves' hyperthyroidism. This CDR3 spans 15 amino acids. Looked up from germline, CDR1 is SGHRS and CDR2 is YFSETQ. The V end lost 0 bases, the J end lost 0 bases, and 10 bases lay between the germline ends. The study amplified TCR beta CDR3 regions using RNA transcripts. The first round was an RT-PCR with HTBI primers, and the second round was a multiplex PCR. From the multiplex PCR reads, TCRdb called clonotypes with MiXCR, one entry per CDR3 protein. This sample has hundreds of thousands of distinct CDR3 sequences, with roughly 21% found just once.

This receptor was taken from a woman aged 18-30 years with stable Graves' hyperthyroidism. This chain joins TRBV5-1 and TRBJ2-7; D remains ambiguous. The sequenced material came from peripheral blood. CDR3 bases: TGCGCCAGCAGCTTGGACGCGTCCAGCTCCTACGAGCAGTACTTC. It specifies CASSLDASSSYEQYF.